The rows below give T cell receptor beta chains drawn from one sample of a study of T cells in Graves' hyperthyroidism and ophthalmopathy. MiXCR was run by TCRdb on the multiplex PCR reads, yielding one entry per CDR3 protein. The table records approximately 400,000 distinct CDR3 sequences, more than 13% of them present only once. The sample comprised blood. All receptors derive from a woman aged 30 to 39 with Graves' hyperthyroidism. Both conserved end residues are part of each CDR3. The D gene is left open where the match is weak. The size field is filled for only some rows; it gives once, few, many or a size class.

D: .; size: many; V: TRBV20-1; J: TRBJ2-2; CDR3: CSARDSARLNTGELFF; DNA: TGCAGTGCTAGAGATTCGGCTAGATTGAACACCGGGGAGCTGTTTTTT
D: .; size: .; V: TRBV27; J: TRBJ1-1; CDR3: CASSYGGGVMNTEAFF; DNA: TGTGCCAGCAGTTACGGGGGGGGGGTTATGAACACTGAAGCTTTCTTT
D: TRBD1; size: many; V: TRBV11-2; J: TRBJ1-1; CDR3: CASSARQGATEAFF; DNA: TGTGCCAGCAGCGCTAGACAGGGAGCCACTGAAGCTTTCTTT
D: .; size: .; V: TRBV5-6; J: TRBJ2-3; CDR3: CASSLWRGPSTDTQYF; DNA: TGTGCCAGCAGCTTGTGGCGGGGGCCGAGCACAGATACGCAGTATTTT
D: .; size: many; V: TRBV27; J: TRBJ2-7; CDR3: CASRYSLQSYEQYF; DNA: TGTGCCAGCCGCTACTCGTTACAGTCCTACGAGCAGTACTTC
D: .; size: .; V: TRBV6-1; J: TRBJ2-7; CDR3: CASSGRGYLSYEQYF; DNA: TGTGCCAGCAGCGGAAGGGGGTATCTCTCCTACGAGCAGTACTTC
D: TRBD2; size: .; V: TRBV20-1; J: TRBJ2-5; CDR3: CSARDLTFGNSGSGGETQYF; DNA: TGCAGTGCTAGAGATCTTACTTTCGGGAATAGCGGGAGCGGGGGAGAGACCCAGTACTTC
D: TRBD1; size: .; V: TRBV29-1; J: TRBJ1-4; CDR3: CSVEGQGGEKLFF; DNA: TGCAGCGTTGAAGGACAGGGTGGGGAAAAACTGTTTTTT
D: .; size: many; V: TRBV11-2; J: TRBJ2-7; CDR3: CASSTIYEQYF; DNA: TGTGCCAGCAGCACGATCTACGAGCAGTACTTC
D: .; size: few; V: TRBV25-1; J: TRBJ2-1; CDR3: CASGWDEQFF; DNA: TGTGCATCAGGGTGGGATGAGCAGTTCTTC
D: TRBD2; size: many; V: TRBV18; J: TRBJ2-2; CDR3: CASSPPGLVGTGELFF; DNA: TGTGCCAGCTCACCACCGGGACTAGTCGGCACCGGGGAGCTGTTTTTT
D: TRBD2; size: few; V: TRBV7-2; J: TRBJ2-1; CDR3: CASSSLAGGIYNEQFF; DNA: TGTGCCAGCAGCTCGTTAGCGGGAGGGATATACAATGAGCAGTTCTTC
D: TRBD2; size: few; V: TRBV7-2; J: TRBJ2-2; CDR3: CASSLSGLAGPGELFF; DNA: TGTGCCAGCAGCTTAAGTGGACTAGCGGGACCCGGGGAGCTGTTTTTT
D: .; size: .; V: TRBV5-1; J: TRBJ2-2; CDR3: CASSSLQTGELFF; DNA: TGCGCCAGCAGCTCGCTGCAAACCGGGGAGCTGTTTTTT
D: .; size: many; V: TRBV29-1; J: TRBJ1-1; CDR3: CSAGVLRDTEAFF; DNA: TGCAGCGCTGGGGTTTTGAGGGACACTGAAGCTTTCTTT
D: TRBD2; size: many; V: TRBV3-1; J: TRBJ2-5; CDR3: CASSQTSGRVRETQYF; DNA: TGTGCCAGCAGCCAAACTAGCGGGAGGGTAAGAGAGACCCAGTACTTC
D: .; size: many; V: TRBV27; J: TRBJ1-5; CDR3: CASSLKGNSNQPQHF; DNA: TGTGCCAGCAGTTTAAAGGGCAATAGCAATCAGCCCCAGCATTTT
D: TRBD2; size: many; V: TRBV28; J: TRBJ2-3; CDR3: CASISLAGSGPFRTDTQYF; DNA: TGTGCCAGCATAAGTCTAGCGGGATCGGGGCCTTTTCGCACAGATACGCAGTATTTT
D: .; size: many; V: TRBV29-1; J: TRBJ2-3; CDR3: CSVEDPLGRVTDTQYF; DNA: TGCAGCGTTGAAGATCCGCTGGGGCGGGTCACAGATACGCAGTATTTT
D: .; size: many; V: TRBV3-1; J: TRBJ1-5; CDR3: CASSSGLAHQPQHF; DNA: TGTGCCAGCAGCTCGGGCCTCGCGCATCAGCCCCAGCATTTT
D: TRBD1; size: .; V: TRBV6-1; J: TRBJ2-1; CDR3: CASSPRGRGSYNEQFF; DNA: TGTGCCAGCAGCCCCCGTGGCAGGGGGTCCTACAATGAGCAGTTCTTC
D: TRBD1; size: .; V: TRBV30; J: TRBJ2-4; CDR3: CAWSVGGPGQDIQYF; DNA: TGTGCCTGGAGTGTAGGGGGTCCGGGACAGGACATTCAGTACTTC
D: .; size: few; V: TRBV28; J: TRBJ2-7; CDR3: CASSRSGVSYEQYF; DNA: TGTGCCAGCAGTCGCTCAGGGGTTTCCTACGAGCAGTACTTC
D: .; size: .; V: TRBV29-1; J: TRBJ1-1; CDR3: CSGGTVNTEAFF; DNA: TGCAGCGGGGGGACGGTTAACACTGAAGCTTTCTTT
D: TRBD1; size: many; V: TRBV12-3/TRBV12-4; J: TRBJ1-2; CDR3: CASSRSTGSYGYTF; DNA: TGTGCCAGCAGTCGGTCGACAGGGAGCTATGGCTACACCTTC
D: .; size: many; V: TRBV18; J: TRBJ1-2; CDR3: CASSLTVSANYGYTF; DNA: TGTGCCAGCTCACTGACCGTTTCAGCTAACTATGGCTACACCTTC
D: TRBD2; size: many; V: TRBV7-2; J: TRBJ2-1; CDR3: CASSFLAGDNEQFF; DNA: TGTGCCAGCAGCTTCCTAGCGGGAGACAATGAGCAGTTCTTC
D: TRBD2; size: few; V: TRBV10-1; J: TRBJ2-5; CDR3: CASSESKAGGGETQYF; DNA: TGCGCCAGCAGTGAGTCGAAAGCGGGAGGCGGGGAGACCCAGTACTTC
D: .; size: many; V: TRBV28; J: TRBJ1-1; CDR3: CASSLLNTEAFF; DNA: TGTGCCAGCAGTTTATTGAACACTGAAGCTTTCTTT
D: .; size: many; V: TRBV7-2; J: TRBJ1-5; CDR3: CASSLDVINQPQHF; DNA: TGTGCCAGCAGCTTAGACGTCATCAATCAGCCCCAGCATTTT
D: .; size: .; V: TRBV15; J: TRBJ1-5; CDR3: CATSRSPAQHF; DNA: TGTGCCACCAGCAGAAGCCCAGCCCAGCATTTT
D: .; size: few; V: TRBV19; J: TRBJ2-3; CDR3: CASSIDRGAKPSTQYF; DNA: TGTGCCAGTAGTATAGATAGGGGAGCGAAACCCTCGACGCAGTATTTT